This entry lists 20 T cell receptor beta chains sequenced from one sample in a study of blood T cells in healthy people across ages. A sample-barcoded 5' primer and a J-beta primer mix were used in a second PCR of about 7 to 12 cycles. TCRdb ran MiXCR on the 5' RACE reads and lists one entry per CDR3 protein. The sample has around 650,000 distinct CDR3 sequences; around 38% are singletons. Sequenced sample: blood. These receptors were taken from a man at least 80 years old in good health.

The chain combines TRBV18 with TRBJ1-2; D is unclear. Trimming took off 0 bases at V and 4 bases at J, with 12 bases between the two ends. This CDR3 comprises 15 residues. Germline V gene data show CDR1 as KGHSH and CDR2 as LQKENI. The CDR3 DNA reads as TGTGCCAGCTCACCACCAGGGCCCCTAAGCTATGGCTACACCTTC. It encodes CASSPPGPLSYGYTF.

V gene TRBV7-2 combines with J gene TRBJ2-7, with 12 bases lining up with TRBD2. The CDR3 consists of 15 residues. With 4 bases clipped from V and 7 bases from J, the junction kept 8 bases outside the gene matches. Per the germline V gene, CDR1 is SGHTA and CDR2 is FQGNSA. CDR3 sequence reads: CASSYPGLAGNEQYF. CDR3 sequence (DNA): TGTGCCAGCAGCTATCCGGGACTAGCGGGTAATGAGCAGTACTTC.

The chain links TRBV2 to TRBJ2-1; 7 bases map to TRBD2. This CDR3 is 15 amino acids long. Germline V CDR1 and CDR2: SNHLY, FYNNEI. V shed 3 bases and J 3 bases; nucleotides not matched to a gene: 5. The chain's CDR3 is CASSDPSGLYNEQFF. As DNA, the CDR3 is TGTGCCAGCAGTGATCCTAGCGGCCTCTACAATGAGCAGTTCTTC.

V and J are TRBV5-1 and TRBJ1-2; 7 nucleotides agree with TRBD1. The length of the CDR3 is 14 residues. The ends lost 4 bases at V and 6 bases at J; junction bases unmatched: 9. Germline assignment: CDR1 SGHRS and CDR2 YFSETQ. CDR3 amino acids: CASSGGRQGDGYTF. The CDR3 nucleotides read TGCGCCAGCAGCGGGGGAAGACAGGGCGATGGCTACACCTTC.

This chain links TRBV5-1 with TRBJ2-7, with 7 bases identical to TRBD1. The CDR3 is made up of 14 amino acids. V shed 1 base, J shed 6 bases, and the junction held 7 bases outside the gene matches. Germline CDR1 SGHRS, CDR2 YFSETQ. CDR3 nucleotides: TGCGCCAGCAGCTTGAACAGGGGATATGGCGAGCAGTACTTC. Protein product: CASSLNRGYGEQYF.

The CDR3 loop is CASSLTTGMTGELFF. The CDR3 region has the DNA TGCGCCAGCAGCTTAACGACAGGGATGACCGGGGAGCTGTTTTTT. The chain is built from TRBV5-1 and TRBJ2-2; TRBD1 matches 7 bases. Germline-derived CDR1 and CDR2 are SGHRS and YFSETQ. Trimming cost V 2 bases and J 5 bases; bases outside gene matches: 6. The CDR3 runs to 15 residues.

This clonotype was detected ten times or more. A much larger clone sits a single nucleotide away, making a read error possible. The chain has TRBV29-1 and TRBJ1-6, with unresolved D. Germline assignment: CDR1 SQVTM and CDR2 ANQGSEA. The CDR3 is made up of 13 amino acids. The CDR3 sequence is CSAREANNSPPHF. DNA of the CDR3: TGCAGCGCCCGGGAGGCGAATAATTCACCCCCCCACTTT.

The chain is built from TRBV11-3 and TRBJ2-5, with 7 bases that match TRBD2. V dropped 1 base and J dropped 5; count of bases not matched to a gene: 7. CDR1 SGHNT and CDR2 YENEEA come from the germline V gene. The CDR3 totals 15 residues. CDR3: CASSLAAGVRETQYF. In DNA, the CDR3 is TGTGCCAGCAGCTTAGCGGCGGGAGTCAGGGAGACCCAGTACTTC.

This sequence joins TRBV7-6 and TRBJ2-5; D gene ambiguous. Trimming cost V 2 bases and J 11 bases, with 18 bases left between them. Germline V gene sequence: CDR1 SGHVS, CDR2 FNYEAQ. The CDR3 runs to 14 residues. CDR3 protein: CASSLKDLIEEQYF. DNA of the CDR3: TGTGCCAGCAGCTTAAAGGATTTGATCGAGGAGCAGTACTTC.

This clonotype came up a few times. The chain links TRBV6-2 or TRBV6-3 to TRBJ2-5; a possible D gene is TRBD1 (7 bases). The CDR3 contains 17 residues. V lost 0 bases and J lost 5, with 19 bases in between. Germline V CDR1 and CDR2: MNHEY, SVGEGT. Here the CDR3 DNA reads TGTGCCAGCAGTTACTCGTTCTCGGCAGGGGGACTGGAGACCCAGTACTTC. As protein: CASSYSFSAGGLETQYF.

A word on this clonotype: No DNA is shown, since the ends of the CDR3 on it are uncertain; the CDR3 is the one TCRdb lists. The genes are TRBV7-2 and TRBJ2-3; TRBD1 was called by the table and not checked on the DNA. The CDR3 is 16 residues long, counting both termini. Germline V lookup: CDR1 SGHTA, CDR2 FQGNSA. CDR3 loop: CASSPVGWGSTDTRYF.

This clonotype came up a few times. The V call is TRBV30, the J call TRBJ1-2; the D gene is possibly TRBD1 (6 bases). With 0 bases removed from V and 7 bases from J, the gap between germline ends came to 12 bases. The CDR3 loop spans 13 amino acids. Looked up from germline, CDR1 is GTSNPN and CDR2 is SVGIG (reference sequence). The CDR3 here is CAWSVIQGIGYTF. The CDR3, as DNA: TGTGCCTGGAGTGTAATCCAGGGGATTGGCTACACCTTC.

The V and J genes are TRBV25-1 and TRBJ2-7, with TRBD1 identical over 10 bases. The last part of the DNA fits TRBJ2-5 better; the J call may be wrong. CDR1 is MGHDK and CDR2 is SYGVNS in the germline V gene. The CDR3 has 18 residues. The CDR3 sequence is CASSEQIGDRGQLETQYF. The CDR3 nucleotides read TGTGCCAGCAGTGAACAGATAGGAGACAGGGGGCAATTAGAGACCCAGTACTTC.

The rearrangement uses TRBV12-3 or TRBV12-4 and TRBJ1-5; D is unclear. The CDR3 sequence is 15 residues long. With 3 bases removed from V and 7 bases from J, the gap between germline ends came to 16 bases. The CDR3 sequence is CASSLMGRSGQPQHF. CDR3 coding DNA: TGTGCCAGCAGTTTGATGGGCCGCTCAGGACAGCCCCAGCATTTT.

In its sample, this clonotype was seen once. The chain couples TRBV6-1 to TRBJ2-5, with a tentative D call TRBD1 (6 bases). V was trimmed by 7 bases and J by 2 bases, leaving 20 bases between them. Germline values: CDR1 MNHNS, CDR2 SASEGT. CDR3 length: 16 residues. The CDR3 protein is CASMGLGQPDQETQYF. In DNA, the CDR3 is TGTGCCAGCATGGGTTTAGGACAGCCGGATCAAGAGACCCAGTACTTC.

This clonotype was seen repeatedly, ten times or more. The rearrangement links TRBV6-5 to TRBJ1-1, with a tentative D call TRBD1 (5 bases). V lost 6 bases to trimming and J lost 7 bases, with 12 bases between them. Germline lookup yields CDR1 MNHEY and CDR2 SVGAGI. The CDR3 contains 12 residues. This CDR3 reads CASRPTGGEAFF. CDR3 nucleotides: TGTGCCAGCAGACCTACAGGCGGTGAAGCTTTCTTT.

The chain couples TRBV27 to TRBJ2-5, with TRBD2 matching 12 bases. The CDR3 sequence is 15 residues long. Trimming took 6 bases from V and 5 from J; bases not matched to a gene: 7. CDR1 is MNHEY, CDR2 SMNVEV, per germline (reference sequence). CDR3 bases: TGTGCCAGCAGCCTAGCGGGGGGGCCGTGGGAGACCCAGTACTTC. Residues: CASSLAGGPWETQYF.

V is TRBV29-1 and J is TRBJ2-7; D could derive from TRBD1 or TRBD2 (5 bases each). CDR3 length equals 12 residues. Trimming took 4 bases from V and 2 from J, leaving 9 bases between them. Germline V CDR1 and CDR2: SQVTM, ANQGSEA. CDR3 in amino acids: CSVGGTPYEQYF. CDR3 bases: TGCAGCGTTGGGGGGACCCCCTACGAGCAGTACTTC.

This clonotype has a handful of counts. The chain joins TRBV28 to TRBJ2-7; either TRBD1 or TRBD2 may supply D (5 bases each). Trimming shortened V by 8 bases and J by 0 bases, and 14 bases separated the two germline ends. CDR1 MDHEN and CDR2 SYDVKM come from the germline V gene. The CDR3 length is 14 residues. The CDR3 reads CASRTGDLSYEQYF. The DNA of the CDR3 is TGTGCCAGCCGAACCGGGGACCTCTCCTACGAGCAGTACTTC.

Note on this clonotype: The CDR3 does not end in the conserved phenylalanine or tryptophan, so this is likely a read error. The genes are TRBV12-3 or TRBV12-4 and TRBJ2-3, with a possible D match to TRBD2 (5 bases). The CDR3 is 13 residues long. V lost 6 bases, J lost 5 bases, and 12 bases lay in between. In DNA, the CDR3 is TGTGCCAGCAGCAGGACGAGCGGAGATACGCAGTATTCT. Translating it yields CASSRTSGDTQYS.